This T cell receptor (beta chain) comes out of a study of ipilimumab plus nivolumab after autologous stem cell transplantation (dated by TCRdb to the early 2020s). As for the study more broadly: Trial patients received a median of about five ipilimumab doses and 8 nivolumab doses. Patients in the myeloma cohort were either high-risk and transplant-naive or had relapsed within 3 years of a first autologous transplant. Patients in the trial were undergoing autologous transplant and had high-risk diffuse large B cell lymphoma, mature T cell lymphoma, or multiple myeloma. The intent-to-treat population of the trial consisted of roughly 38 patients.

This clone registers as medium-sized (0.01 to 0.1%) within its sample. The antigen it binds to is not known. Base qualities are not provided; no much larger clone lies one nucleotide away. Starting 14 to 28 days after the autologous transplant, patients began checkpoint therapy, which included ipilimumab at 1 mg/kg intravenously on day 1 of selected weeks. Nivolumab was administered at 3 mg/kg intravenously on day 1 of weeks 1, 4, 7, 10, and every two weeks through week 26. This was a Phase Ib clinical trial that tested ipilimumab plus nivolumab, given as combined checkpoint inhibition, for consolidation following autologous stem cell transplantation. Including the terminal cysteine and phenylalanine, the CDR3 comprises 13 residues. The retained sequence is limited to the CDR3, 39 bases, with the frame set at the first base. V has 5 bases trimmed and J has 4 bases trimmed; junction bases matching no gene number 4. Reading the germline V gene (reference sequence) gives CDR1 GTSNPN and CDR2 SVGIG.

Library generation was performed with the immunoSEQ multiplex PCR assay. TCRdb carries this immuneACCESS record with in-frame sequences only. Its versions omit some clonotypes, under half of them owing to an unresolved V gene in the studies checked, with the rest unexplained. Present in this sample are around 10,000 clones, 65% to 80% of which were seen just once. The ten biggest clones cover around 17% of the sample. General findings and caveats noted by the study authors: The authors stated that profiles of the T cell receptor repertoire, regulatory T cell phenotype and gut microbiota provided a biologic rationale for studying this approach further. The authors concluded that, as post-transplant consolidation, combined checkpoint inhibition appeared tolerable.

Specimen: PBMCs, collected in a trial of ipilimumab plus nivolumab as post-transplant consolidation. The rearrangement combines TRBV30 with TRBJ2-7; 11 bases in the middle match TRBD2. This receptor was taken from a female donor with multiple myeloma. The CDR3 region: CAWGGLADYEQYF. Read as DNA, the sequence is TGTGCCTGGGGGGGACTAGCGGATTACGAGCAGTACTTC.